This TCR beta chain was recorded in a study of blood T cell repertoires in COVID-19. Measured with immunoSEQ multiplex PCR; TCRdb has only the in-frame clones, and not every one. The table shows under 250,000 clones, with roughly 85% occurring only once. This clone was recorded a few times. Germline assignment: CDR1 SGDLS and CDR2 YYNGEE. The CDR3 extends over 15 amino acids. Germline trimming cut 7 bases from V and 10 bases from J; bases unmatched to any gene: 17. The source is a man aged 50-59 years with COVID-19, enrolled during active disease. The source material was peripheral blood. This chain uses TRBV9 with TRBJ1-1, with TRBD1 identical over 9 bases. The DNA of the CDR3 is TGTGCCAGCTCCATAGACCCGGGACAGGGTAGACGAGCTTTCTTT. Protein product: CASSIDPGQGRRAFF.